This T cell receptor (beta chain) came from a study of PD-1 blockade in mismatch repair-deficient tumors (TCRdb year 2017). For the study in its entirety: Between late 2013 and late 2016, 80 to 90 consecutive patients with some 11 mismatch repair-deficient cancer types, all previously treated and progressing, were enrolled in the trial. Tumor-associated T cell clones were tracked in the peripheral blood of patients responding to PD-1 blockade by deep sequencing of TCR CDR3 regions. Broad study findings and their caveats: After pembrolizumab, tumor-resident clones, which were often undetectable in blood before treatment, expanded rapidly and then contracted, generally ahead of radiologic responses.

For each enrolled patient, mismatch repair deficiency was established using either polymerase chain reaction or immunohistochemistry. TCR sequencing was performed for three patients who responded to pembrolizumab therapy. In the phase II trial, pembrolizumab PD-1 blockade was tested prospectively in advanced mismatch repair-deficient cancers, no matter which tissue of origin the cancers came from. Peripheral blood T cell samples were serially collected before and at multiple times after PD-1 blockade was started. Blood sampling times were expressed in weeks after the first pembrolizumab dose. The library was generated by the immunoSEQ multiplex PCR assay. TCRdb holds this immuneACCESS table with in-frame rearrangements only. Some clones are missing; in checked studies, unresolved V genes explain under half, and the rest has no known cause. This sample lists about 39,000 clones; 75% to 90% were detected once. The ten biggest clones cover around 0.99% of the sample.

For this clone: The antigen this receptor binds is unknown. Base qualities are missing; no much larger clone stands one base away.

The CDR3 spans 12 residues, from the cysteine through the phenylalanine. CDR3 DNA only is kept here, 36 bases in frame from base 1. V loses 6 bases, J loses 5 bases, and the germline ends lie 10 bases apart. The germline V gene encodes CDR1 MDHEN and CDR2 SYDVKM. This sequence uses TRBV28 and TRBJ1-2; there is no confident call for the D gene. The source material was PBMCs, sampled approximately 41 weeks after starting pembrolizumab. The receptor was derived from an adult with mismatch repair-deficient cancer. The base sequence is TGTGCCAGCAGGCCCGGCGGGTATGGCTACACCTTC. It codes for CASRPGGYGYTF.